Shown below are 6 T cell receptor beta chains from a single sample sequenced in a study of technical replicates of blood from several donors. Assay used: immunoSEQ multiplex PCR; TCRdb lists only in-frame clones, some missing. The sample holds some 54,000 clones; about 93% are singletons and the top ten take roughly 4.5%. Sequencing was carried out using PBMCs. These receptors all come from a human donor in good health. Some clones in this sample may be carry-over from other donors' samples.

In this sample, this clone turned up a few times. This chain connects TRBV18 to TRBJ1-2; TRBD1 agrees at 7 bases. This CDR3 spans 16 amino acids. J gave up 1 base and V 4 bases, and 9 bases lay outside the gene matches. The germline CDR1 and CDR2 sequences are KGHSH and LQKENI. CDR3 DNA: TGTGCCAGCTCACGTAATCGGGGACAGAATAACTATGGCTACACCTTC. Translation: CASSRNRGQNNYGYTF.

The rearrangement links TRBV11-3 to TRBJ2-2, with TRBD1 matching over 10 bases. Germline lookup yields CDR1 SGHNT and CDR2 YENEEA. Trimming took 1 base from V and 4 from J; bases not matched to a gene: 6. This CDR3 contains 17 residues. As DNA, the CDR3 is TGTGCCAGCAGCTTAGCGGGGAGACAGGGGGCCACCGGGGAGCTGTTTTTT. This gives the protein CASSLAGRQGATGELFF.

J is TRBJ1-2 and V is TRBV30; the D is unclear. V was cut by 4 bases and J by 2 bases, with 5 bases left in between. The CDR3 loop spans 11 amino acids. CDR1 and CDR2 (germline): GTSNPN, SVGIG (reference sequence). Here the CDR3 DNA reads TGTGCCTGGACGGTAAACTATGGCTACACCTTC. Encoded protein: CAWTVNYGYTF.

This chain links TRBV5-6 with TRBJ2-5, with TRBD2 matching 10 bases. The CDR3 loop spans 16 amino acids. Per the germline V gene, CDR1 is SGHDT and CDR2 is YYEEEE. The V gene end was trimmed by 4 bases and the J gene end by 5 bases; junction bases not matched to a gene: 11. Written as DNA, the CDR3 is TGTGCCAGCAGCCGTAATACCGGGACTAGCGACGAGACCCAGTACTTC. Its protein product is CASSRNTGTSDETQYF.

CDR3 in amino acids: CASGMISGAYNEQFF. Written as DNA, the CDR3 is TGTGCCAGCGGGATGATCAGCGGGGCCTACAATGAGCAGTTCTTC. The rearrangement joins TRBV25-1 to TRBJ2-1, with 7 nucleotides matching TRBD2. V shed 8 bases, J shed 2 bases, and the junction held 9 bases outside the gene matches. This CDR3 region has 15 residues. Germline V gene data show CDR1 as MGHDK and CDR2 as SYGVNS.

The chain is built from TRBV10-3 and TRBJ2-5; 10 bases fit TRBD1. Germline lookup yields CDR1 ENHRY and CDR2 SYGVKD. V lost 4 bases and J lost 5; bases outside the gene matches: 7. This CDR3 region has 15 residues. CDR3 in DNA: TGTGCCATCAGTGCGGGGACAGGGGCCTTCGAGACCCAGTACTTC. It codes for CAISAGTGAFETQYF.